A single sample is the source of the 13 T cell receptor beta chains below, sequenced in a study of T cells in Graves' hyperthyroidism and ophthalmopathy. What was amplified from RNA transcripts were TCR beta CDR3 regions. TCR CDR3 regions were first amplified by RT-PCR with HTBI primers. TCRdb called the multiplex PCR reads again in MiXCR, with one record for every CDR3 protein. The repertoire holds more than 500,000 distinct CDR3 sequences, roughly 15% seen once, with about 4.5% in the top ten. Sequenced material: blood. These receptors all come from a woman between 40 and 50 years old with Graves' ophthalmopathy.

This clonotype occurred a few times. The V gene is TRBV4-3, the J gene TRBJ2-7; D may be TRBD2 (6 bases). This CDR3 contains 14 residues. The V and J ends lost 0 bases and 7 bases respectively, with 13 bases between them. Germline V gives CDR1 LGHNA, CDR2 YSLEER. The CDR3 coding sequence is TGCGCCAGCAGCCAAGATGAACTAGCCGAGGAGCAGTACTTC. It codes for CASSQDELAEEQYF.

This clonotype was seen more than once but under ten times. A much larger clone differs by one base, so this may be a read error. The chain employs TRBV27 and TRBJ2-7, with 14 bases identical to TRBD2. The ends lost 6 bases at V and 6 bases at J; junction bases unmatched: 4. The CDR3 sequence is 14 residues long. Looked up from germline, CDR1 is MNHEY and CDR2 is SMNVEV (reference sequence). The CDR3 nucleotides are TGTGCCAGCAGGCCGGGACTAGCGGGAGCCGAGCAGTACTTC. Its translation is CASRPGLAGAEQYF.

Ten or more counts support this clonotype. V usage is TRBV6-5 and J usage is TRBJ1-1; no reliable D call. The CDR3 runs 15 residues. Germline loops: CDR1 MNHEY, CDR2 SVGAGI. V shed 6 bases and J shed 1 base, with 15 bases lying between them. Here the CDR3 DNA reads TGTGCCAGCAGCTTCACTCCCGCAAGGAACACTGAAGCTTTCTTT. Translating it yields CASSFTPARNTEAFF.

This clonotype was recorded at least ten times. The chain is built from TRBV12-3 or TRBV12-4 and TRBJ2-2; no definite D call. Trimming removed 6 bases from V and 4 bases from J, with 9 bases in between. The CDR3 covers 13 residues. The CDR3 coding sequence is TGTGCCAGCAGCGTAGGCGCCACCGGGGAGCTGTTTTTT. Amino acid sequence: CASSVGATGELFF.

This clonotype was recorded many times. V and J are TRBV27 and TRBJ2-7; 10 bases match TRBD2. CDR1 is MNHEY, CDR2 SMNVEV, per germline (reference sequence). Losses at the gene ends were 6 bases for V and 3 bases for J; bases not matched to a gene: 14. There are 17 residues in the CDR3. CDR3 DNA sequence: TGTGCCAGCAGAGAGGGGGCGAGGCTAGCGGGGGTCTACGAGCAGTACTTC. Encoded protein: CASREGARLAGVYEQYF.

Ten or more counts support this clonotype. The chain couples TRBV15 to TRBJ1-1; D unresolved. The CDR3 extends over 14 amino acids. Germline CDR1 LNHNV, CDR2 YYDKDF (reference sequence). The V end was cut by 4 bases, the J end by 6 bases, with 15 bases between. The CDR3 region has the DNA TGTGCCACCAGCACTTCCCCGGACCGATCTGAAGCTTTCTTT. It encodes CATSTSPDRSEAFF.

Many counts were recorded for this clonotype. J is TRBJ1-6 and V is TRBV6-2 or TRBV6-3; D remains unclear. Germline CDR1 reads MNHEY; CDR2 reads SVGEGT. V shed 2 bases and J shed 5 bases, with 7 bases lying between them. The CDR3 sequence is 14 residues long. As DNA, the CDR3 is TGTGCCAGCAGTTACGGGCCAGATAATTCACCCCTCCACTTT. Protein sequence: CASSYGPDNSPLHF.

This clonotype was recorded at least ten times. The chain uses TRBV11-2 and TRBJ1-1; weak D call: TRBD1 (5 bases). There are 16 residues in the CDR3. Germline V gene lookup returns CDR1 SGHAT and CDR2 FQNNGV. V gave up 0 bases and J gave up 2 bases, with 13 bases separating them. The CDR3 DNA reads as TGTGCCAGCAGCTTAGACTTCCGAGGGGCCAACACTGAAGCTTTCTTT. It encodes CASSLDFRGANTEAFF.

This clonotype was counted only a few times. The chain joins TRBV28 to TRBJ2-7, with 12 bases fitting TRBD2. The CDR3 is 16 amino acids. Germline lookup yields CDR1 MDHEN and CDR2 SYDVKM. The V and J ends lost 2 bases and 0 bases, in that order; junction bases with no gene match: 2. CDR3 sequence (DNA): TGTGCCAGCAGTTTAGCTAGCGGGAGGGCCTCCTACGAGCAGTACTTC. Translated, it gives CASSLASGRASYEQYF.

This clonotype turned up a few times. The rearrangement uses TRBV6-4 and TRBJ1-2; tentatively, D is TRBD1 (6 bases). The CDR3 covers 13 residues. Germline V gene data show CDR1 as MRHNA and CDR2 as SNTAGT. V lost 6 bases to trimming and J lost 6 bases, with 14 bases between them. The CDR3 region is CASSLRGADGYTF. CDR3 bases: TGTGCCAGCAGCCTCCGGGGGGCTGATGGCTACACCTTC.

This clonotype was counted ten times or more. The V call is TRBV20-1, the J call TRBJ2-7; unclear D gene. Trimming cost V 0 bases and J 0 bases, with 12 bases left between them. Germline lookup yields CDR1 DFQATT and CDR2 SNEGSKA (reference sequence). CDR3 length equals 15 residues. The CDR3 is CSARDLAESSYEQYF. The CDR3 DNA sequence: TGCAGTGCTAGAGATTTGGCGGAGAGCTCCTACGAGCAGTACTTC.

This clonotype showed up just a few times. The genes are TRBV5-1 and TRBJ2-5; TRBD1 agrees at 7 bases. V lost 1 base and J lost 1; bases outside the gene matches: 7. This CDR3 contains 16 residues. Germline V gives CDR1 SGHRS, CDR2 YFSETQ. The CDR3 nucleotides are TGCGCCAGCAGCTTGTCTCGGGACAGAATCCAAGAGACCCAGTACTTC. It translates to CASSLSRDRIQETQYF.

This clonotype was seen many times. The chain employs TRBV20-1 and TRBJ2-2; D unclear. From germline, CDR1 is DFQATT and CDR2 SNEGSKA (reference sequence). This CDR3 comprises 14 residues. V lost 0 bases, J lost 2 bases, and 7 bases lay in between. DNA of the CDR3: TGCAGTGCTAGAGACTTTATTAACACCGGGGAGCTGTTTTTT. The encoded protein is CSARDFINTGELFF.